The text below deals with one T cell receptor beta chain. The antigen remains unidentified. This specimen belongs to a study of CD8+ T cells in alopecia areata. RNA was isolated and reverse transcribed to cDNA, the sequencing template. The data were produced by immunoSEQ multiplex PCR, yet TCRdb's version contains in-frame clones alone and is incomplete. The sample carries 120,000 to 150,000 clones, 86% recorded once. Study observations and caveats: Sequence data from scalp samples additionally include resident alphabeta T cells of normal skin.

Treatment: oral pan-JAK inhibitor, 5-10 mg twice daily. Germline V gene lookup returns CDR1 MGHDK and CDR2 SYGVNS. The V and J ends lost 8 bases and 1 base respectively, with 3 bases between them. The length of the CDR3 is 12 residues. The chain is built from TRBV25-1 and TRBJ2-6; D is undetermined. The sequence was collected from a human donor with alopecia areata. Sequenced material: CD8+ T cells sorted from blood, taken at week 4, from a patient treated with tofacitinib. The CDR3, as DNA: TGTGCCAGCCGTTCTGGGGCCAACGTCCTGACTTTC. Translated, it gives CASRSGANVLTF.